These 2 T cell receptor beta chains share one sample of origin, sequenced in a study of cytomegalovirus exposure and HLA in healthy donors. The PCR ran on 60 Vbeta and 13 Jbeta primers. Measured with immunoSEQ multiplex PCR; TCRdb has only the in-frame clones, and not every one. Here the sample spans 95,000 to 150,000 clones, about 75% being singletons. Sequencing used PBMCs. The receptor set was obtained from a woman between 40 and 50 years old in good health and CMV-seropositive.

This chain joins TRBV6-1 and TRBJ2-1; 8 nucleotides match TRBD2. This CDR3 has 15 amino acids. Trimming removed 6 bases from V and 8 bases from J; junction bases left unmatched: 12. Per germline, CDR1 MNHNS and CDR2 SASEGT. The CDR3 DNA reads TGTGCCAGCAGATCGGGACTAGGGGTCGATGATGAGCAGTTCTTC. Protein product: CASRSGLGVDDEQFF.

This clone showed up just a few times. The chain employs TRBV5-1 and TRBJ2-1; 14 bases agree with TRBD2. This CDR3 contains 15 residues. Trimming cost V 6 bases and J 4 bases; bases outside gene matches: 3. Germline V CDR1 and CDR2: SGHRS, YFSETQ. CDR3 amino acids: CASKRTSGGYNEQFF. Written as DNA, the CDR3 is TGCGCCAGCAAACGGACTAGCGGGGGGTACAATGAGCAGTTCTTC.